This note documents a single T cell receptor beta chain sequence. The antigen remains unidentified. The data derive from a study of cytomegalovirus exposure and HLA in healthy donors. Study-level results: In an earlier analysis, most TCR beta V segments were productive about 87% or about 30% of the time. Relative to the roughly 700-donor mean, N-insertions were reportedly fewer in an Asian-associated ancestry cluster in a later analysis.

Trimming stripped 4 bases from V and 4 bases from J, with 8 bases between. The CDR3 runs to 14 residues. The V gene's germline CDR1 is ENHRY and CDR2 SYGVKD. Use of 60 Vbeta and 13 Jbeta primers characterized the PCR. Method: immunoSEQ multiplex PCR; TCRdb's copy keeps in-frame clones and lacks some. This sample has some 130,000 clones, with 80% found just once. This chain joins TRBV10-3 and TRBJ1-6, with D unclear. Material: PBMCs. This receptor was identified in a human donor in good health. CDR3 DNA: TGTGCCATCAGTGTCGACTCTTATAATTCACCCCTCCACTTT. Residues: CAISVDSYNSPLHF.